The rows below give T cell receptor beta chains drawn from one sample of a study of blood T cell repertoires in COVID-19. The repertoire was sequenced with immunoSEQ multiplex PCR; TCRdb's copy has only in-frame clones and lacks some. The repertoire has about 180,000 clones, roughly 88% of them found once; the top ten carry around 7%. Material: peripheral blood. These receptors originate from a woman aged 40-49 years with COVID-19, enrolled during active disease. The CDR3 runs from the conserved cysteine through the conserved F or W. D genes are given only for firm matches. For some rows the clone size is stated as once, few or many, or as a class when expanded; others skip it.

d_gene,j_gene,abundance,v_gene,CDR3nt,CDR3aa
NA,TRBJ1-2,NA,TRBV9,TGTGCCAGCAGCGTCCCATACACCTTC,CASSVPYTF
NA,TRBJ1-1,NA,TRBV19,TGTGCCAGTAGTATTCCCAACACTAGACCAGTCATGAACACTGAAGCTTTCTTT,CASSIPNTRPVMNTEAFF
TRBD1,TRBJ1-1,NA,TRBV27,TGTGCCAGCAGTTTATTAGGGGGCGAAGCTTTCTTT,CASSLLGGEAFF
TRBD1,TRBJ2-3,NA,TRBV6-5,TGTGCCAGCAGTTACTCCGCAGGACAGGCAGCAGATACGCAGTATTTT,CASSYSAGQAADTQYF
TRBD1,TRBJ1-5,NA,TRBV12-5,TGTGCTAGTGGTCAGGGGGCCGGTCAGCCCCAGCATTTT,CASGQGAGQPQHF
NA,TRBJ1-1,NA,TRBV2,TGTGCCAGCACCACCCGGACTACTGAAGCTTTCTTT,CASTTRTTEAFF
TRBD2,TRBJ2-1,NA,TRBV2,TGTGCCAGCAGTGAATTCGGGACTAGCGGGAGCCGGGAGCAGTTCTTC,CASSEFGTSGSREQFF
TRBD1,TRBJ1-5,NA,TRBV5-4,TGTGCCAGCAGCATCGGACAGGGGAGGAATCAGCCCCAGCATTTT,CASSIGQGRNQPQHF
TRBD1,TRBJ1-4,few,TRBV7-8,TGTGCCAGCAGCCCCCGACCCCTGACAGGGGAAGGTAGCGGTAATGAAAAACTGTTTTTT,CASSPRPLTGEGSGNEKLFF
NA,TRBJ2-2,NA,TRBV19,TGTGCCAGTAGGAGGCGCCCGGGGGAGCTGTTTTTT,CASRRRPGELFF
NA,TRBJ1-1,NA,TRBV7-2,TGTGCCAGCAGCCTGTACACTGAAGCTTTCTTT,CASSLYTEAFF
TRBD1,TRBJ2-1,NA,TRBV18,TGTGCCAGCTCACCCCGGGTCGGGACAGTTGCCTACAATGAGCAGTTCTTC,CASSPRVGTVAYNEQFF
NA,TRBJ2-3,NA,TRBV19,TGTGCCAGTCGGGGGTTCACTAGCACAGATACGCAGTATTTT,CASRGFTSTDTQYF
TRBD1,TRBJ1-5,NA,TRBV6-5,TGTGCCAGCAGCCGGGACAGGACTCAGCCCCAGCATTTT,CASSRDRTQPQHF
NA,TRBJ2-3,NA,TRBV14,TGTGCCAGCAGCCCCGGTAGTGATACGCAGTATTTT,CASSPGSDTQYF
TRBD1,TRBJ1-6,NA,TRBV9,TGTGCCCCCTTGCAGTGCCAGCAAAGGAATCCGGACAGGGAAAGAAATTCACCCCTCCACTTT,CAPLQCQQRNPDRERNSPLHF
NA,TRBJ2-3,NA,TRBV28,TGTGCCAGCAGTTTATTGGGGGGTGAAACAGATACGCAGTATTTT,CASSLLGGETDTQYF
NA,TRBJ1-2,NA,TRBV11-2,TGTGCCAGCAGCCCACTCCTGAACCTGATAGGGGAAGGCTACACCTTC,CASSPLLNLIGEGYTF
NA,TRBJ1-2,NA,TRBV29-1,TGCACCGCGTGGCGACAGCCCTCTGGCTACACCTTC,CTAWRQPSGYTF
TRBD1,TRBJ1-3,NA,TRBV18,TGTGCCAGCTCACCTCTCCTACGGGACAGGGGGCATGGTGGAAACACCATATATTTT,CASSPLLRDRGHGGNTIYF
NA,TRBJ1-3,NA,TRBV6-8,TGTGCCAGCAGTTCCCAAGGGGGTTCCGAAAAGAATGAGACTGACACCATATATTTT,CASSSQGGSEKNETDTIYF
NA,TRBJ1-2,NA,TRBV4-1,TGCGCCAGCAGCCAGACAGCCCTTAACTATGGCTACACCTTC,CASSQTALNYGYTF
NA,TRBJ2-7,NA,TRBV7-9,TGTGCCAGCAGCTCCTATTCGTCTGGGGCGGACTCCTACGAGCAGTACTTC,CASSSYSSGADSYEQYF
TRBD1,TRBJ1-2,NA,TRBV27,TGTGCCAGCAGTTTAGCAGGGGGATCGCATGGCTACACCTTC,CASSLAGGSHGYTF
TRBD1,TRBJ1-5,medium-sized,TRBV23-1,TGCGCCAGCAGGAGACAGGGCGGCAATCAGCCCCAGCATTTT,CASRRQGGNQPQHF
NA,TRBJ1-1,NA,TRBV11-2,TGTGCCAGCAGCTTGGTTTTGAGTCCTGAAGCTTTCTTT,CASSLVLSPEAFF
TRBD2,TRBJ2-7,NA,TRBV25-1,TGTGCCAGCAGTTCAACAGCGGGGCCCTACGAGCAGTACTTC,CASSSTAGPYEQYF
NA,TRBJ1-1,NA,TRBV28,TGTGCCAGCAGTCCGGGGGATCACATGAACACTGAAGCTTTCTTT,CASSPGDHMNTEAFF
TRBD1,TRBJ2-7,NA,TRBV18,TGTGCCAGCTCACTAACAGGACAGGGGATCACCTACGAGCAGTACTTC,CASSLTGQGITYEQYF
NA,TRBJ1-5,NA,TRBV28,TGTGCCACCAAATCTCCAAGGGGGTCCAATCAGCCCCAGCATTTT,CATKSPRGSNQPQHF
TRBD1,TRBJ1-5,NA,TRBV28,TGTGCCAGCAGTTTGGAATGGACAGGGAATCAGCCCCAGCATTTT,CASSLEWTGNQPQHF
TRBD1,TRBJ1-2,NA,TRBV5-1,TGCGCCAGCAGCTTCGGGGACAGGGCGTTTAACTATGGCTACACCTTC,CASSFGDRAFNYGYTF
NA,TRBJ1-5,few,TRBV5-1,TGCGCCAGCAGCTTGGAAGGTCGGGGGGATCAGCCCCAGCATTTT,CASSLEGRGDQPQHF
NA,TRBJ2-5,NA,TRBV5-6,TGTGCCAGCAGCCCTGATTACGGAGAGACCCAGTACTTC,CASSPDYGETQYF
TRBD1,TRBJ1-2,NA,TRBV2,TGTGCCAGTCCTACAGGGGCGGGCTATGGCTACACCTTC,CASPTGAGYGYTF
TRBD1,TRBJ1-5,NA,TRBV24-1,TGTGCCACCAGTGAACCACAGGGGCGGCCCCAGCATTTT,CATSEPQGRPQHF
NA,TRBJ1-1,NA,TRBV4-1,TGCGCCAGCAGCCCCTTCGGGGGGCTGGACACTGAAGCTTTCTTT,CASSPFGGLDTEAFF
NA,TRBJ2-7,NA,TRBV5-5,TGTGCCAGCAGCTTGGCCTTGGGGGGAGGTTGGAACGAGCAGTACTTC,CASSLALGGGWNEQYF
NA,TRBJ2-2,once,TRBV6-5,TGTGCCAGCAACAGAGGGACCGGGGAGCTGTTTTTT,CASNRGTGELFF
NA,TRBJ2-7,NA,TRBV12-3/TRBV12-4,TGTGCCAGCAGTTTTACCCTATCCTACGAGCAGTACTTC,CASSFTLSYEQYF
TRBD2,TRBJ2-1,few,TRBV9,TGTGCCAGCAGCGCGACCCGCCTGGGGGGAGGGTATGAGCAGTTCTTC,CASSATRLGGGYEQFF
NA,TRBJ1-1,NA,TRBV6-4,TGTGCCAGCAGTGACTCCCCAGGGGTTGAGGGCGCTGAAGCTTTCTTT,CASSDSPGVEGAEAFF
TRBD1,TRBJ1-5,NA,TRBV24-1,TGTGCCACCTCCCTGACAGGGGAGGTGGGGCAGCCCCAGCATTTT,CATSLTGEVGQPQHF
NA,TRBJ2-1,NA,TRBV11-2,TGTGCCAGCAGCTTAGGAGGTATCGGCGGCTACAATGAGCAGTTCTTC,CASSLGGIGGYNEQFF
TRBD2,TRBJ2-1,NA,TRBV6-4,TGTGCCAGCAGTCTCTTCTTAGCGGGAGGGCGGTATGAGCAGTTCTTC,CASSLFLAGGRYEQFF
TRBD1,TRBJ2-7,NA,TRBV12-3/TRBV12-4,TGTGCCAGCAGCGACAGGGTTGGCGAGCAGTACTTC,CASSDRVGEQYF
TRBD1,TRBJ1-2,once,TRBV5-6,TGTGCCAGCAGCGGGGACAGGGGTACCTATGGCTACACCTTC,CASSGDRGTYGYTF
NA,TRBJ2-7,NA,TRBV10-3,TGTGCCATTCACCCAGGTCAGGAGCAGTACTTC,CAIHPGQEQYF
TRBD2,TRBJ2-2,NA,TRBV5-1,TGCGCCAGCAGCAGCGGGGGCCTCAACACCGGGGAGCTGTTTTTT,CASSSGGLNTGELFF
TRBD2,TRBJ2-5,NA,TRBV27,TGTGCCAGCAGACCTATAAGCGGGGGGGAAGAGACCCAGTACTTC,CASRPISGGEETQYF
TRBD1,TRBJ1-3,NA,TRBV28,TGTGCCAGCAGTTTTTGGGACAGGGGCTCTGGAAACACCATATATTTT,CASSFWDRGSGNTIYF
NA,TRBJ2-2,NA,TRBV6-1,TGTGCCAGCAGTGATGGCCGCTGGAGCCCGAACACCGGGGAGCTGTTTTTT,CASSDGRWSPNTGELFF
NA,TRBJ1-1,NA,TRBV19,TGTGCCAGTAGCCCTGGGGGGGCTCAGAACACTGAAGCTTTCTTT,CASSPGGAQNTEAFF
NA,TRBJ1-1,NA,TRBV6-5,TGTGCCAGCAGTTCTACAGGGAGGGGAGCTTTCTTT,CASSSTGRGAFF
TRBD2,TRBJ2-1,NA,TRBV19,TGTGCCAGTAGTTCATCAGGACTAGCGGGATCCAGCTACAATGAGCAGTTCTTC,CASSSSGLAGSSYNEQFF
NA,TRBJ1-3,NA,TRBV18,TGTGCCAGCTCACCAAAGGCGGCTACTGGAAACACCATATATTTT,CASSPKAATGNTIYF
TRBD1,TRBJ1-1,once,TRBV9,TGTGCCAGCAGCTCGCGGACAGGGAACACTGAAGCTTTCTTT,CASSSRTGNTEAFF
TRBD1,TRBJ1-5,NA,TRBV2,TGTGCCAGCAGCGGACCGGGACAGGGTGCTCAGCCCCAGCATTTT,CASSGPGQGAQPQHF
NA,TRBJ2-2,NA,TRBV7-6,TGTGCCAGCAGCTTAGCCCCGATCCGGGACACCAACACCGGGGAGCTGTTTTTT,CASSLAPIRDTNTGELFF
NA,TRBJ1-5,few,TRBV19,TGTGCCAGTAGCGGACAGAACAACCAGCCCCAGCATTTT,CASSGQNNQPQHF